This TCR beta chain emerged from a study of cytomegalovirus exposure and HLA in healthy donors. Study-level information: The same platform used for the 666 first-cohort repertoires was also used for the 100 to 150 validation repertoires, as a later analysis reported.

Only in-frame clones appear in the TCRdb table, and some are missing; sequencing was by immunoSEQ multiplex PCR. The table has around 60,000 clones, just over 90% seen once. General study findings and limits: Reported results showed that the classifier diagnosed cytomegalovirus status with high specificity and sensitivity. Confirmation in vitro established that a few CMV-associated chains were specific for CMV antigens.

With V trimmed by 4 bases and J by 5 bases, 4 bases remained unmatched. This CDR3 region has 14 residues. Germline-derived CDR1 and CDR2 are MNHEY and SMNVEV (reference sequence). This clone has only one observation. Its antigen is unidentified. The chain has TRBV27 and TRBJ1-4; 7 bases are a match to TRBD1. The sequenced sample consisted of PBMCs. The source is a woman aged 18-29 years in good health and CMV-seronegative. This CDR3 reads CASSWTGTNEKLFF. The CDR3 DNA reads as TGTGCCAGCAGTTGGACAGGTACAAATGAAAAACTGTTTTTT.